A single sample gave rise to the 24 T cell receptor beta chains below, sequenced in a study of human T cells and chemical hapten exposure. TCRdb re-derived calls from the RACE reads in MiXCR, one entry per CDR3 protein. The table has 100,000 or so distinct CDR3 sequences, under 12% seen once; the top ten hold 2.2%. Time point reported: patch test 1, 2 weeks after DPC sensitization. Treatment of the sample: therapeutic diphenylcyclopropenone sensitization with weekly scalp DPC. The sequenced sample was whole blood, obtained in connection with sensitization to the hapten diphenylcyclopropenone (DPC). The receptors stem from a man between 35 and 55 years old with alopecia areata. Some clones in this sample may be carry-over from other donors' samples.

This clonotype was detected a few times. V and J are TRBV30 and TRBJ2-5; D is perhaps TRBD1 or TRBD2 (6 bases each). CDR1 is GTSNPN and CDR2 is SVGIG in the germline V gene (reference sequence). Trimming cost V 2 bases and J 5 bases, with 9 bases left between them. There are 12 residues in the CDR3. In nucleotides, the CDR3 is TGTGCCTGGAGTAAGGGGGGTGAGACCCAGTACTTC. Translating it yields CAWSKGGETQYF.

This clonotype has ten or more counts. The CDR3 nucleotides read TGCGCCAGCAGCCCTGGACAGGGTGAAAAGGCCCAGCATTTT. Its translation is CASSPGQGEKAQHF. This chain links TRBV5-1 with TRBJ1-5; 8 nucleotides align to TRBD1. The CDR3 runs 14 residues. Trimming at V came to 4 bases and at J to 11 bases, leaving 11 bases not matched to a gene. Per germline, CDR1 SGHRS and CDR2 YFSETQ.

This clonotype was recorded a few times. The CDR3 spells CATSPPGPGLETQYF. DNA of the CDR3: TGTGCCACCAGCCCTCCGGGGCCCGGATTGGAGACCCAGTACTTC. The V call is TRBV24-1, the J call TRBJ2-5; D might be TRBD1 or TRBD2, each matching 5 bases. Trimming took 7 bases from V and 5 from J, leaving 19 bases between them. CDR1 KGHDR and CDR2 SFDVKD come from the germline V gene. The CDR3 is 15 amino acids.

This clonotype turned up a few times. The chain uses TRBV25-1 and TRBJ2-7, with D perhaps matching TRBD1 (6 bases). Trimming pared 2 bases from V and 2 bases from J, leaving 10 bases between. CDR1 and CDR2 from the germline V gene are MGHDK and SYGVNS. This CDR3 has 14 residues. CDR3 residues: CASSETAGAYEQYF. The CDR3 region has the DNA TGTGCCAGCAGTGAAACGGCAGGGGCCTACGAGCAGTACTTC.

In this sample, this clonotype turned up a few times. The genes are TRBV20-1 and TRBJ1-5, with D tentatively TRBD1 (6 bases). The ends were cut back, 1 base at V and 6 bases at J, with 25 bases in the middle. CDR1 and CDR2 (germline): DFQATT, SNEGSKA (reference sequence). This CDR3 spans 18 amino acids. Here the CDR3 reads CSARGSRGGMGRGQPQHF. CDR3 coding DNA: TGCAGTGCTAGAGGCAGCAGGGGAGGAATGGGGAGAGGTCAGCCCCAGCATTTT.

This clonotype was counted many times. The chain's CDR3 is CASSGLLETQYF. For the CDR3, the DNA is TGTGCCAGTAGTGGCCTATTAGAGACCCAGTACTTC. The V and J genes are TRBV19 and TRBJ2-5; D unclear. With 5 bases removed from V and 4 bases from J, the gap between germline ends came to 8 bases. The CDR3 contains 12 residues. Germline CDR1 and CDR2: LNHDA and SQIVND (reference sequence). Variable domain in full (rest from reference TRBV19 and TRBJ2-5): DGGITQSPKYLFRKEGQNVTLSCEQNLNHDAMYWYRQDPGQGLRLIYYSQIVNDFQKGDIAEGYSVSREKKESFPLTVTSAQKNPTAFYLCASSGLLETQYFGPGTRLLVL.

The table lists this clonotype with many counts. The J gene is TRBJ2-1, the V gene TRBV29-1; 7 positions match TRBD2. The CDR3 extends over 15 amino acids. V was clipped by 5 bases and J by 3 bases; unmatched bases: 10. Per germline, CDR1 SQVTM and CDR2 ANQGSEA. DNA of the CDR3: TGCAGCGTTAAGATGGTGGGAGGGAGCTACAATGAGCAGTTCTTC. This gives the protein CSVKMVGGSYNEQFF.

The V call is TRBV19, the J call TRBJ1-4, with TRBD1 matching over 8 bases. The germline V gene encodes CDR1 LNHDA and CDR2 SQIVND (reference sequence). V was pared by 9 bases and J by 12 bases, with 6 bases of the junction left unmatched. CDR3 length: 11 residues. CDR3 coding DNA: TGTGCCAGCCGACAGGGGCCACAACTGTTTTTT. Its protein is CASRQGPQLFF. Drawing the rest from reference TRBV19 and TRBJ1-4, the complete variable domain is DGGITQSPKYLFRKEGQNVTLSCEQNLNHDAMYWYRQDPGQGLRLIYYSQIVNDFQKGDIAEGYSVSREKKESFPLTVTSAQKNPTAFYLCASRQGPQLFFGSGTQLSVL.

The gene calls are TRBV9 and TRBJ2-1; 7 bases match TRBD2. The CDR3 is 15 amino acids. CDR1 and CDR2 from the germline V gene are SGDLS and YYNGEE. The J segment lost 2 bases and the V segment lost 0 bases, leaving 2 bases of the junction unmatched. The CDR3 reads CASSVGTSPYNEQFF. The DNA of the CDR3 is TGTGCCAGCAGCGTAGGGACTAGTCCCTACAATGAGCAGTTCTTC.

Here the CDR3 DNA reads TGTGCCTGGAGCCCAGGCACGTTCTCTGGGGCCAACGTCCTGACTTTC. It codes for CAWSPGTFSGANVLTF. This rearrangement joins TRBV30 to TRBJ2-6; D remains ambiguous. Germline-derived CDR1 and CDR2 are GTSNPN and SVGIG (reference sequence). The CDR3 is 16 residues long. With 3 bases removed from V and 0 bases from J, the gap between germline ends came to 12 bases.

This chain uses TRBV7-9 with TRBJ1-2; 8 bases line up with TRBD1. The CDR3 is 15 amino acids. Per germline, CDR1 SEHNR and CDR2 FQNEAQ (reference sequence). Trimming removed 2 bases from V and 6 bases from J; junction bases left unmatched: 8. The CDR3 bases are TGTGCCAGCAGCTTAACCCGGACAGGGCAGGATGGCTACACCTTC. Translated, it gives CASSLTRTGQDGYTF.

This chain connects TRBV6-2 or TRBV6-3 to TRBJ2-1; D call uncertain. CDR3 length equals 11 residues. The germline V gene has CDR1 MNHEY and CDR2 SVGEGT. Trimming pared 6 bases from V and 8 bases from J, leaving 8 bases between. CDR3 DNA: TGTGCCAGCAGCCACCAATATGAGCAGTTCTTC. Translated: CASSHQYEQFF.

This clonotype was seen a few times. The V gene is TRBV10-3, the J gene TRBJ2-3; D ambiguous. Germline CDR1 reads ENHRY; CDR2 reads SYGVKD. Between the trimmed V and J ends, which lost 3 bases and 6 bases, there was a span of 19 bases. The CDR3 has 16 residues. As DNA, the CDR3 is TGTGCCATCAGTGATATCGGGTCTACGCCGCATGATACGCAGTATTTT. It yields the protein CAISDIGSTPHDTQYF.

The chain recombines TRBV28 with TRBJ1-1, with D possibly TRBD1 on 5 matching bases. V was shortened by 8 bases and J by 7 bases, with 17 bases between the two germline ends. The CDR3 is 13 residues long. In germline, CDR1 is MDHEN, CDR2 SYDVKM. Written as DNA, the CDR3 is TGTGCCAGCCATAAAGGGGTAGGCGATGAAGCTTTCTTT. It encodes CASHKGVGDEAFF.

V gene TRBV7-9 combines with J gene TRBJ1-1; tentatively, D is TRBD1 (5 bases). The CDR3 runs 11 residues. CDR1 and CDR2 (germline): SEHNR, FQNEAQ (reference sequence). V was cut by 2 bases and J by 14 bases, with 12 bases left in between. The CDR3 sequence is CASSLLPGVFF. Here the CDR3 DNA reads TGTGCCAGCAGCTTACTCCCGGGGGTGTTCTTT.

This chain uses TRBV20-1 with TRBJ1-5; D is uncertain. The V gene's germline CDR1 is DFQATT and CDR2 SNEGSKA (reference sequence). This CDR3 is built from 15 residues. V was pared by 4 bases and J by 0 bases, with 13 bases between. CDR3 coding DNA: TGCAGTGCTACATTAGACGGTAATAGCAATCAGCCCCAGCATTTT. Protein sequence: CSATLDGNSNQPQHF.

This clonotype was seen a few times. CDR3 loop: CASSPRLAGYEQYF. Here the CDR3 DNA reads TGTGCCAGCAGCCCCCGACTAGCGGGGTACGAGCAGTACTTC. This rearrangement joins TRBV9 to TRBJ2-7; the match to TRBD2 covers 11 bases. J was trimmed by 4 bases and V by 4 bases; bases with no gene match: 4. The CDR3 length is 14 residues. CDR1 is SGDLS, CDR2 YYNGEE, per germline.

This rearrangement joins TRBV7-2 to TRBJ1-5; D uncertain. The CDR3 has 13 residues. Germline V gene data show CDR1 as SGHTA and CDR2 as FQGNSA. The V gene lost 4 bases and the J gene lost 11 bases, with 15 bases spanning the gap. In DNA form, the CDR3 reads TGTGCCAGCAGCTCAGAGGGTCCCCGGGCCCAGCATTTT. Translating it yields CASSSEGPRAQHF.

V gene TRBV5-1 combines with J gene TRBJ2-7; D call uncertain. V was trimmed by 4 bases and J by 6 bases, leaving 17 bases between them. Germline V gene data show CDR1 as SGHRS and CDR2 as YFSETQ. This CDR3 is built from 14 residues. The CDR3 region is CASSAVAVSGEQYF. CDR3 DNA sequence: TGCGCCAGCAGCGCGGTCGCAGTTAGTGGCGAGCAGTACTTC.

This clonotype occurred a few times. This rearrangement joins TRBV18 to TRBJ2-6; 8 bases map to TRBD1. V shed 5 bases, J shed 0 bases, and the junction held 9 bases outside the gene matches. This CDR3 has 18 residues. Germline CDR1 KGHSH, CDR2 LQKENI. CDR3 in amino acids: CASSFRDRTISGANVLTF. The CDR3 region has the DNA TGTGCCAGCTCATTCCGGGACAGGACGATCTCTGGGGCCAACGTCCTGACTTTC.

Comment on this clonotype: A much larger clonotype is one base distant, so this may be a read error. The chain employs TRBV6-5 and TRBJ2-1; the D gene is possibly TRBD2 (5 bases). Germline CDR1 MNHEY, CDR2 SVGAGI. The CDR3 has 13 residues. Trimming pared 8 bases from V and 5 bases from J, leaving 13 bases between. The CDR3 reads CASFAGSHNEQFF. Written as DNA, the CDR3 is TGTGCCAGCTTTGCGGGTAGCCACAATGAGCAGTTCTTC.

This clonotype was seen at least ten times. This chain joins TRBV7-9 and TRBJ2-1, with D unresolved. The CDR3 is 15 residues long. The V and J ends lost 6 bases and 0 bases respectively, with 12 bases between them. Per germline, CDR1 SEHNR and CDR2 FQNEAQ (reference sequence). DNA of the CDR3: TGTGCCAGCAGTCCAAGGACGGGCTCCTACAATGAGCAGTTCTTC. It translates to CASSPRTGSYNEQFF.

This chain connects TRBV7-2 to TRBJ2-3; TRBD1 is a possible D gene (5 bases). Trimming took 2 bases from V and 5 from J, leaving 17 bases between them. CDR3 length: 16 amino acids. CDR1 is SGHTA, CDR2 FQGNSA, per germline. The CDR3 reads CASSLLVGGQGDTQYF. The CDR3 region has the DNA TGTGCCAGCAGCTTATTGGTTGGCGGACAAGGAGATACGCAGTATTTT.

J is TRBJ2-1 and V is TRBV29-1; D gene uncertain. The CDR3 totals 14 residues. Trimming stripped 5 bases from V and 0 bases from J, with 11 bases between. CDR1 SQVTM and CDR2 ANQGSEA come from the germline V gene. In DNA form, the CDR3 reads TGCAGCGTTACGCCGATCAGCTCCTACAATGAGCAGTTCTTC. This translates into CSVTPISSYNEQFF.